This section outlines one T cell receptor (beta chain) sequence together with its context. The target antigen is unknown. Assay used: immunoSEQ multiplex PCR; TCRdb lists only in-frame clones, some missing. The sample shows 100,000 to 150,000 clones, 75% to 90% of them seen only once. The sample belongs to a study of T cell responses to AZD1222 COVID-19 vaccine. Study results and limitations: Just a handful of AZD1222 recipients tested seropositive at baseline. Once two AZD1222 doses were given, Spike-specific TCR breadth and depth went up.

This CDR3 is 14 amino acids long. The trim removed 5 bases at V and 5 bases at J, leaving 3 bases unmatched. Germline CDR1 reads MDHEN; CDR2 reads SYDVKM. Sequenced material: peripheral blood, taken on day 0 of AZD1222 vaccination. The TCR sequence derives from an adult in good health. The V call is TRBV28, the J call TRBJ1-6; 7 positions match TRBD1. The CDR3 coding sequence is TGTGCCAGCAGTCCCGGACAGGATAATTCACCCCTCCACTTT. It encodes CASSPGQDNSPLHF.